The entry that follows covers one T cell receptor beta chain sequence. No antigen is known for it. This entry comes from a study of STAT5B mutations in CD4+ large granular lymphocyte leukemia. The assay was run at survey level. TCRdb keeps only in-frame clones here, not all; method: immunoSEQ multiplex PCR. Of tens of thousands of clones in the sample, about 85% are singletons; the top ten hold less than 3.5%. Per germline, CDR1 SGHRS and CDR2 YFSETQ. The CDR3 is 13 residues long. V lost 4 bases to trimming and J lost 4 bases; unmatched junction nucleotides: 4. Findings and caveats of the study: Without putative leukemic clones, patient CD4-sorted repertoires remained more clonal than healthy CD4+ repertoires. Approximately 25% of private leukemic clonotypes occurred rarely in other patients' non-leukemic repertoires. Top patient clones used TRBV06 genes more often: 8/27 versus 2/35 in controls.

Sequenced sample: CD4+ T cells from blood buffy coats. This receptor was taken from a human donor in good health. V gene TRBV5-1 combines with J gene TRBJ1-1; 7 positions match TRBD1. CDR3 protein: CASSVNRGTEAFF. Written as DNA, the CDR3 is TGCGCCAGCAGCGTGAACAGGGGCACTGAAGCTTTCTTT.